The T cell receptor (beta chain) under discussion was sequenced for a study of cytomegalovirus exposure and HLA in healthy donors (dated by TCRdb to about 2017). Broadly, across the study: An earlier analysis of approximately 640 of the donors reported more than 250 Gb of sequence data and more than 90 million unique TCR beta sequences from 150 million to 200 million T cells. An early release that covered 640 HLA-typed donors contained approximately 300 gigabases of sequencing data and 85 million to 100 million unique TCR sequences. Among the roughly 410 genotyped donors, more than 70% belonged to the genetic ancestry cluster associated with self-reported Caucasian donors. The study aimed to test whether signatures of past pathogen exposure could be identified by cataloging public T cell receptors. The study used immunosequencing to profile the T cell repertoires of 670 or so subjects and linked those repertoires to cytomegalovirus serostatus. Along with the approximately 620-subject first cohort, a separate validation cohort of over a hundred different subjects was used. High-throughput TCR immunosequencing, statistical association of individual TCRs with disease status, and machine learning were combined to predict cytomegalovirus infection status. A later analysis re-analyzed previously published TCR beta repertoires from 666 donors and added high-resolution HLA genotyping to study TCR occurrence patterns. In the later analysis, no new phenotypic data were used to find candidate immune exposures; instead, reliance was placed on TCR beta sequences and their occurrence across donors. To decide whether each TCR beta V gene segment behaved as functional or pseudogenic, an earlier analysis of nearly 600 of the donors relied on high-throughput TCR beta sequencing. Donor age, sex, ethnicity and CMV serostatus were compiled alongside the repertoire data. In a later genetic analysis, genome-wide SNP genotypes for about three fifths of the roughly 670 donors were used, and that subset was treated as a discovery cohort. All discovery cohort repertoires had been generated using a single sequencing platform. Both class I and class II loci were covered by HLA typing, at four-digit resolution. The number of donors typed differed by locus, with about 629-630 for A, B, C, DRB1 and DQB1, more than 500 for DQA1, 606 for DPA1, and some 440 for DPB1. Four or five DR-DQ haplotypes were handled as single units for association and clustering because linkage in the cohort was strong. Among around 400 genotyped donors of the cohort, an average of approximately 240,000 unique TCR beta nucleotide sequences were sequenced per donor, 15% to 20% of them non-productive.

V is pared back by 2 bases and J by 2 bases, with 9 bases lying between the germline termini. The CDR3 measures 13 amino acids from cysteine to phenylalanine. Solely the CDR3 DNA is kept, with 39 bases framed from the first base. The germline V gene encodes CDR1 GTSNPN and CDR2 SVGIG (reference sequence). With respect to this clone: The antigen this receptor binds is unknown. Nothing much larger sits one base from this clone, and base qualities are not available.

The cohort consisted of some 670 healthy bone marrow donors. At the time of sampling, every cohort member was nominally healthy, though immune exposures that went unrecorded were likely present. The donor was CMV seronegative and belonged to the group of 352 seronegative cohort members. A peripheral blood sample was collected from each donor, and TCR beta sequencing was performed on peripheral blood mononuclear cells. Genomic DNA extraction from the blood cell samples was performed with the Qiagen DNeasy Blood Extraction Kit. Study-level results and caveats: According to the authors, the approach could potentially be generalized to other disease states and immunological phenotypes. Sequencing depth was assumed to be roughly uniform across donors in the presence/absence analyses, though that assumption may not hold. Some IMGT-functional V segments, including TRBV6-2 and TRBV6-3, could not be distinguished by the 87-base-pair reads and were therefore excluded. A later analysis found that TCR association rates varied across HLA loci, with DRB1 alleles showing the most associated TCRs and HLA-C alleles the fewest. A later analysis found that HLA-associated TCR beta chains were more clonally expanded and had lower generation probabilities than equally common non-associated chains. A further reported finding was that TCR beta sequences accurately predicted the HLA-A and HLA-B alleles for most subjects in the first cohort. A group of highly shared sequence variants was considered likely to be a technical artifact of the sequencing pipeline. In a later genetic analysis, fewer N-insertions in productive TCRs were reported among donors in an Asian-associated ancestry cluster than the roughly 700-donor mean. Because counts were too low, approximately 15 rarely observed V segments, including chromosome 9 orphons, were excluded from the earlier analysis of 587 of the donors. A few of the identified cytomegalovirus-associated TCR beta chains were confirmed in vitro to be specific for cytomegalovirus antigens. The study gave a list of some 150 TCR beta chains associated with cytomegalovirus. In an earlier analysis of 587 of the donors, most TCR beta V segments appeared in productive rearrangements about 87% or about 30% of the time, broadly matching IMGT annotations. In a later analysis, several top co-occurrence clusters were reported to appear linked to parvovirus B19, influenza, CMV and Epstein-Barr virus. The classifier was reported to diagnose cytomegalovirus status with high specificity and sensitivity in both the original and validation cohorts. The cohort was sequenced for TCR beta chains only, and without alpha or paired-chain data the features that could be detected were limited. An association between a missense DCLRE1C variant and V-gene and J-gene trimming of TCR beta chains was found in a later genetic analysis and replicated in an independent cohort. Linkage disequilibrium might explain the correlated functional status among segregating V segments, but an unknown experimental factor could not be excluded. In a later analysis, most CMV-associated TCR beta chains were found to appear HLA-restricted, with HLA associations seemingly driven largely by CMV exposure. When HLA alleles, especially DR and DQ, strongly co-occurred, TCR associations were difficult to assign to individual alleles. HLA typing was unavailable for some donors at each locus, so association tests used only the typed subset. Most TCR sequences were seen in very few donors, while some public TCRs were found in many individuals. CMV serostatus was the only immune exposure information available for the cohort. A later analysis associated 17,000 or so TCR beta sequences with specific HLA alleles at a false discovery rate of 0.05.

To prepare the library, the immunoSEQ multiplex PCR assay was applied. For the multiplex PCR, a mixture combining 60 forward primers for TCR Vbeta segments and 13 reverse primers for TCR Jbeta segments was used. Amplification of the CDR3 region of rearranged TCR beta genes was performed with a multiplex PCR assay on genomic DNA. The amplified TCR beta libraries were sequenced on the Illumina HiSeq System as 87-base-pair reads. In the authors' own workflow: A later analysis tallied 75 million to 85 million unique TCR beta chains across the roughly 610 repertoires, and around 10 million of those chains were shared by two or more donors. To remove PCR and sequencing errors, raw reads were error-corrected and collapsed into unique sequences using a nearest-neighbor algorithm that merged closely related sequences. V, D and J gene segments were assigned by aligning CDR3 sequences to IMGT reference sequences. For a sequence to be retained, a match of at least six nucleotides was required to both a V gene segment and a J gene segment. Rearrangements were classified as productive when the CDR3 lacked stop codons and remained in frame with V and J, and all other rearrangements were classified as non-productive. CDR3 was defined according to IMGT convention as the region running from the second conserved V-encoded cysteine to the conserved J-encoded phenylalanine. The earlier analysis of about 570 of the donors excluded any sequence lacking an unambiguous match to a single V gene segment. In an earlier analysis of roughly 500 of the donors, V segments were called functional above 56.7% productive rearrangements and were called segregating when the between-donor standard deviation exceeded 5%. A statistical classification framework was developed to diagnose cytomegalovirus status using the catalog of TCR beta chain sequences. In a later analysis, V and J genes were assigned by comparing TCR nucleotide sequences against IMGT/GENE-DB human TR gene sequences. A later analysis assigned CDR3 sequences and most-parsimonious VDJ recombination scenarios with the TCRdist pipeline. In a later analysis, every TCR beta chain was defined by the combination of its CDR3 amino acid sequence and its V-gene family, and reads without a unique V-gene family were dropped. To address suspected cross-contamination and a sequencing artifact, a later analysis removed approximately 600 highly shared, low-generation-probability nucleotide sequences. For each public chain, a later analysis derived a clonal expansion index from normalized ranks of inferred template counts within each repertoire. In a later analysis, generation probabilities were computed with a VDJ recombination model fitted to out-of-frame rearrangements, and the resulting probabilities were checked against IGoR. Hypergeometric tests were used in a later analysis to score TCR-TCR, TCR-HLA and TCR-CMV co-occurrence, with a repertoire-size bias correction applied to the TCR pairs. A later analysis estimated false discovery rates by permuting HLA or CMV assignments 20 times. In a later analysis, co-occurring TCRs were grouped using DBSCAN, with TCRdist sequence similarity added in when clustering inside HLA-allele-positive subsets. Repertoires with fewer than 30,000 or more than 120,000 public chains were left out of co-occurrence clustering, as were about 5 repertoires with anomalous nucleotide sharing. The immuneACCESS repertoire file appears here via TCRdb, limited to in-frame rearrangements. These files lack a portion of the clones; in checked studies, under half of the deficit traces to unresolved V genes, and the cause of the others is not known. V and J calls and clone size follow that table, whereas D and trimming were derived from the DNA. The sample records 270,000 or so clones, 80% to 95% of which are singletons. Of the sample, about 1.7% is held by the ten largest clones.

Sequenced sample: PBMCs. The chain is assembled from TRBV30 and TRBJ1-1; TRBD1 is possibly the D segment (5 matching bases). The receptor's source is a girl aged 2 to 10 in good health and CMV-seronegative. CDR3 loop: CAWSHTGNTEAFF. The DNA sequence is TGTGCCTGGAGTCACACAGGTAACACTGAAGCTTTCTTT.